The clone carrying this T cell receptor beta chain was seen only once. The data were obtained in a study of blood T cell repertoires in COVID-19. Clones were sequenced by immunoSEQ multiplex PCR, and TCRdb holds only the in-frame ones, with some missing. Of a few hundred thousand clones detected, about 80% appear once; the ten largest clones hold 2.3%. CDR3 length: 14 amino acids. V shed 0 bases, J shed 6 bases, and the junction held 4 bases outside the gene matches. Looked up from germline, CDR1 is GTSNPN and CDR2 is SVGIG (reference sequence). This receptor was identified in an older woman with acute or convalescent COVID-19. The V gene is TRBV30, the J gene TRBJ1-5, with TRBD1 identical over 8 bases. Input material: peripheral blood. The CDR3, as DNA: TGTGCCTGGAGTGTACCAGGGGGCTTTCAGCCCCAGCATTTT. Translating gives CAWSVPGGFQPQHF.